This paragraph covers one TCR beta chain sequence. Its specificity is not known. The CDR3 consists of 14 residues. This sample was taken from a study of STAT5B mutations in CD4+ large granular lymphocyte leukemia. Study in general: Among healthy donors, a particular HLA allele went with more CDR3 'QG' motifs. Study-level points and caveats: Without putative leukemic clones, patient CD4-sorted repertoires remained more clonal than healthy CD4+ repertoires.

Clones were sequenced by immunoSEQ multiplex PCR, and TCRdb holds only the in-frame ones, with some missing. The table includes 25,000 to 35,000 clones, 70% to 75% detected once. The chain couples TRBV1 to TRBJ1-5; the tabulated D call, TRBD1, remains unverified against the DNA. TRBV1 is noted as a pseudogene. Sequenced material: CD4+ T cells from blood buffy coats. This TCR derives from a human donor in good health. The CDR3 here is CTSSRTREYQPQHF. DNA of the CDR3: TGCACCAGCAGCCGAACCAGGGAATATCAGCCCCAGCATTTT.